A single sample gave rise to the 6 T cell receptor beta chains below, sequenced in a study of blood T cell repertoires in COVID-19. The assay was immunoSEQ multiplex PCR, and TCRdb's table has in-frame clones only and misses some. Of roughly 150,000 clones in the sample, about 80% were seen once. Input material: peripheral blood. The receptor set was obtained from a woman of 80 years or more with acute or convalescent COVID-19.

This clone was detected a few times. This chain connects TRBV7-2 to TRBJ1-3; D remains ambiguous. The CDR3 runs 15 residues. V was pared by 4 bases and J by 8 bases, with 18 bases between. Germline values: CDR1 SGHTA, CDR2 FQGNSA. The CDR3 is CASSSLATGGDTIYF. CDR3 DNA: TGTGCCAGCAGCTCCCTAGCAACGGGAGGTGACACCATATATTTT.

The chain is built from TRBV7-2 and TRBJ2-7, with TRBD1 matching 7 bases. V dropped 5 bases and J dropped 0; count of bases not matched to a gene: 4. Germline loops: CDR1 SGHTA, CDR2 FQGNSA. The CDR3 consists of 14 residues. The chain's CDR3 is CASSVQGPSYEQYF. CDR3 coding DNA: TGTGCCAGCAGCGTACAGGGGCCCTCCTACGAGCAGTACTTC.

The genes are TRBV6-5 and TRBJ1-1, with a possible D match to TRBD1 (6 bases). The CDR3 loop spans 14 amino acids. Trimming stripped 6 bases from V and 1 base from J, with 12 bases between. The germline V gene has CDR1 MNHEY and CDR2 SVGAGI. The CDR3 here is CASSLDRRNTEAFF. The CDR3 bases are TGTGCCAGCAGCCTAGACAGGAGGAACACTGAAGCTTTCTTT.

This clone has only a few counts. This chain uses TRBV7-2 with TRBJ1-3, with D tentatively TRBD1 (6 bases). Germline V gene data show CDR1 as SGHTA and CDR2 as FQGNSA. This CDR3 is 15 amino acids long. V was clipped by 4 bases and J by 0 bases, with 10 bases between them. DNA of the CDR3: TGTGCCAGCAGCTCTCGACAGGCCTCTGGAAACACCATATATTTT. It specifies CASSSRQASGNTIYF.

The J gene is TRBJ1-2, the V gene TRBV19; 8 bases are a match to TRBD1. CDR3 size: 14 residues. Germline CDR1 and CDR2: LNHDA and SQIVND (reference sequence). J gave up 7 bases and V 6 bases, and 10 bases lay outside the gene matches. The CDR3 is CASRGTGLVGGYTF. The CDR3 region has the DNA TGTGCCAGTAGAGGGACAGGCCTTGTGGGTGGCTACACCTTC.

The genes are TRBV28 and TRBJ1-1; TRBD1 aligns across 9 bases. Germline CDR1 reads MDHEN; CDR2 reads SYDVKM. The CDR3 totals 18 residues. With V trimmed by 8 bases and J by 1 base, 17 bases remained unmatched. The CDR3 spells CASPSPGTGYIENTEAFF. In DNA, the CDR3 is TGTGCCAGCCCCTCTCCTGGGACAGGGTATATCGAGAACACTGAAGCTTTCTTT.